Listed here are 16 T cell receptor beta chains from one sample, sequenced in a study of T-cell memory formation after mild COVID-19. TCRdb reprocessed the 5' RACE reads with MiXCR, giving one entry per CDR3 protein. The sample has roughly 130,000 distinct CDR3 sequences, about 6% seen once; the top ten hold 2% to 2.5%. The source material was PBMCs or a T cell subset sorted from them (not recorded which). These receptor sequences come from an adult woman who had mild COVID-19 (a few samples of this study predate the infection). Cell type and time point are not known.

The rearrangement links TRBV6-2 or TRBV6-3 to TRBJ2-2; 10 nucleotides agree with TRBD2. Germline CDR1 MNHEY, CDR2 SVGEGT. J was trimmed by 3 bases and V by 2 bases; bases with no gene match: 3. The CDR3 has 16 residues. The CDR3 DNA is TGTGCCAGCAGTTACGGACTAGCGGACTACACCGGGGAGCTGTTTTTT. The encoded protein is CASSYGLADYTGELFF.

This clonotype was detected only a few times. This rearrangement joins TRBV12-3 or TRBV12-4 to TRBJ2-7; no reliable D call. This CDR3 comprises 15 residues. The V and J ends lost 0 bases and 3 bases respectively, with 12 bases between them. The CDR3, as DNA: TGTGCCAGCAGTTTAGCGCTCTTAGGTCTCTACGAGCAGTACTTC. Translation gives CASSLALLGLYEQYF.

This clonotype was found many times. The genes are TRBV7-2 and TRBJ2-2; D is unresolved. V lost 1 base to trimming and J lost 6 bases, with 9 bases between them. CDR3 length: 14 amino acids. Germline V gene sequence: CDR1 SGHTA, CDR2 FQGNSA. Here the CDR3 reads CASSLDGGPGELFF. In DNA form, the CDR3 reads TGTGCCAGCAGCTTAGATGGTGGCCCCGGGGAGCTGTTTTTT.

This clonotype occurred many times. The chain couples TRBV4-3 to TRBJ2-1; D unresolved. Trimming pared 1 base from V and 2 bases from J, leaving 3 bases between. CDR1 and CDR2 from the germline V gene are LGHNA and YSLEER. The CDR3 is 13 amino acids. The CDR3 DNA reads as TGCGCCAGCAGCCAAGGGCCCTACAATGAGCAGTTCTTC. This translates into CASSQGPYNEQFF.

This clonotype was observed at least ten times. This chain connects TRBV5-1 to TRBJ2-5, with TRBD2 identical over 14 bases. The V and J ends lost 3 bases and 2 bases, in that order; junction bases with no gene match: 6. Germline CDR1 reads SGHRS; CDR2 reads YFSETQ. The CDR3 consists of 17 residues. CDR3 bases: TGCGCCAGCAGCTCCGGACTAGCGGGGGGCCCTCAAGAGACCCAGTACTTC. Protein sequence: CASSSGLAGGPQETQYF.

This clonotype has ten or more counts. The chain combines TRBV7-9 with TRBJ1-1; no clear D. CDR3 length: 14 residues. The V and J ends lost 5 bases and 4 bases respectively, with 14 bases between them. Germline-derived CDR1 and CDR2 are SEHNR and FQNEAQ (reference sequence). Here the CDR3 reads CASSPGGRSTEAFF. Here the CDR3 DNA reads TGTGCCAGCAGCCCTGGAGGTCGAAGCACTGAAGCTTTCTTT. Drawing the rest from reference TRBV7-9 and TRBJ1-1, the complete variable domain is DTGVSQNPRHKITKRGQNVTFRCDPISEHNRLYWYRQTLGQGPEFLTYFQNEAQLEKSRLLSDRFSAERPKGSFSTLEIQRTEQGDSAMYLCASSPGGRSTEAFFGQGTRLTVV.

The chain employs TRBV5-1 and TRBJ2-1; D unresolved. The germline CDR1 and CDR2 sequences are SGHRS and YFSETQ. The CDR3 totals 14 residues. V was trimmed by 4 bases and J by 6 bases, leaving 14 bases between them. The CDR3 here is CASSPPGSGNEQFF. CDR3 sequence (DNA): TGCGCCAGCAGCCCTCCGGGTTCGGGCAATGAGCAGTTCTTC.

This chain uses TRBV18 with TRBJ2-3; no clear D. Germline CDR1 KGHSH, CDR2 LQKENI. V shed 3 bases and J shed 3 bases, with 7 bases lying between them. This CDR3 has 13 amino acids. The chain's CDR3 is CASSPPMTDTQYF. The CDR3 coding sequence is TGTGCCAGCTCACCCCCCATGACAGATACGCAGTATTTT.

This clonotype was recorded many times. The J gene is TRBJ1-1, the V gene TRBV7-9; 9 bases fit TRBD1. Losses at the gene ends were 5 bases for V and 1 base for J; bases not matched to a gene: 5. CDR3 length equals 15 residues. From germline, CDR1 is SEHNR and CDR2 FQNEAQ (reference sequence). This CDR3 reads CASSPPGQGNTEAFF. The CDR3, as DNA: TGTGCCAGCAGCCCCCCGGGACAGGGGAACACTGAAGCTTTCTTT. Complete variable domain (other parts from reference TRBV7-9 and TRBJ1-1): DTGVSQNPRHKITKRGQNVTFRCDPISEHNRLYWYRQTLGQGPEFLTYFQNEAQLEKSRLLSDRFSAERPKGSFSTLEIQRTEQGDSAMYLCASSPPGQGNTEAFFGQGTRLTVV.

This clonotype was counted a few times. The CDR3 spells CASSRGLDLDYEQYF. CDR3 DNA sequence: TGTGCCAGCAGTAGAGGGCTAGATTTGGACTACGAGCAGTACTTC. The genes are TRBV12-3 or TRBV12-4 and TRBJ2-7; perhaps TRBD2 as D (5 bases). V gave up 5 bases and J gave up 3 bases, with 17 bases separating them. The CDR3 spans 15 residues.

The V and J genes are TRBV7-9 and TRBJ2-1, with 10 bases matching TRBD2. The CDR3 contains 16 residues. Germline CDR1 reads SEHNR; CDR2 reads FQNEAQ (reference sequence). V gave up 2 bases and J gave up 5 bases; unmatched junction bases: 6. As DNA, the CDR3 is TGTGCCAGCAGCTTAAGGAGCGGGGGGGCCGACAATGAGCAGTTCTTC. It specifies CASSLRSGGADNEQFF.

This clonotype was picked up many times. The V call is TRBV12-3 or TRBV12-4, the J call TRBJ1-1; 11 bases line up with TRBD1. Trimming took 4 bases from V and 4 from J; bases not matched to a gene: 5. This CDR3 spans 15 amino acids. This chain's CDR3 is CASSYTGTGGTEAFF. The CDR3 nucleotides are TGTGCCAGCAGTTACACCGGGACAGGGGGCACTGAAGCTTTCTTT.

This clonotype was counted only a few times. The chain combines TRBV2 with TRBJ2-1; D call uncertain. The CDR3 is 11 residues long. The V gene's germline CDR1 is SNHLY and CDR2 FYNNEI. Trimming took 8 bases from V and 0 from J, leaving 2 bases between them. The CDR3 is CASDSYNEQFF. DNA of the CDR3: TGTGCCAGCGACTCCTACAATGAGCAGTTCTTC. The whole variable domain, remainder taken from reference TRBV2 and TRBJ2-1, is EPEVTQTPSHQVTQMGQEVILRCVPISNHLYFYWYRQILGQKVEFLVSFYNNEISEKSEIFDDQFSVERPDGSNFTLKIRSTKLEDSAMYFCASDSYNEQFFGPGTRLTVL.

V is TRBV30 and J is TRBJ1-3; 8 nucleotides agree with TRBD1. CDR1 is GTSNPN and CDR2 is SVGIG in the germline V gene (reference sequence). The CDR3 is made up of 15 amino acids. Trimming cost V 8 bases and J 3 bases; bases outside gene matches: 12. The CDR3 here is CARFDRGRFGNTIYF. DNA for the CDR3: TGTGCCCGCTTCGACAGGGGAAGATTTGGAAACACCATATATTTT.

The V gene is TRBV5-1, the J gene TRBJ1-1; 9 bases map to TRBD1. The ends lost 4 bases at V and 3 bases at J; junction bases unmatched: 7. Germline assignment: CDR1 SGHRS and CDR2 YFSETQ. CDR3 length: 15 residues. CDR3 amino acids: CASSLGDRDYTEAFF. In DNA form, the CDR3 reads TGCGCCAGCAGCCTGGGGGACAGGGATTACACTGAAGCTTTCTTT.

In its sample, this clonotype was seen many times. The chain has TRBV12-3 or TRBV12-4 and TRBJ2-5; TRBD1 might be the D (6 bases). CDR3 length: 14 amino acids. The V gene lost 2 bases and the J gene lost 4 bases, with 11 bases spanning the gap. CDR3 residues: CASSLTQGRETQYF. CDR3 nucleotides: TGTGCCAGCAGTTTAACACAGGGCCGAGAGACCCAGTACTTC.